This passage covers 21 T cell receptor beta chains from one sample sequenced in a study of CD8+ T cells in alopecia areata. The sequencing template was cDNA reverse transcribed from extracted RNA. Generated by immunoSEQ multiplex PCR, the TCRdb table keeps only in-frame clones and is missing some. The profile shows some 100,000 clones, around 40% of them singletons. As for treatment: oral pan-JAK inhibitor, 5-10 mg twice daily. The sample consisted of CD8+ T cells sorted from blood, taken at week 24, from a patient treated with tofacitinib. The receptor source for this set is a human donor with alopecia areata.

This chain links TRBV5-6 with TRBJ1-5, with D uncertain. Germline lookup yields CDR1 SGHDT and CDR2 YYEEEE. Trimming shortened V by 1 base and J by 2 bases, and 4 bases separated the two germline ends. CDR3 length: 13 residues. The CDR3 DNA reads as TGTGCCAGCAGCTTGCTTCGCAATCAGCCCCAGCATTTT. This gives the protein CASSLLRNQPQHF.

This CDR3 reads CASSLPFEGVNEQYF. As DNA, the CDR3 is TGTGCCAGCAGCCTCCCCTTCGAGGGTGTCAACGAGCAGTACTTC. The chain is built from TRBV7-9 and TRBJ2-7; D may be TRBD2 (5 bases). This CDR3 is built from 15 residues. V lost 5 bases, J lost 5 bases, and 19 bases lay in between. The germline V gene has CDR1 SEHNR and CDR2 FQNEAQ (reference sequence). The variable domain in full, with the rest retrieved from reference TRBV7-9 and TRBJ2-7, is DTGVSQNPRHKITKRGQNVTFRCDPISEHNRLYWYRQTLGQGPEFLTYFQNEAQLEKSRLLSDRFSAERPKGSFSTLEIQRTEQGDSAMYLCASSLPFEGVNEQYFGPGTRLTVT.

The V and J genes are TRBV27 and TRBJ2-1, with 13 bases lining up with TRBD2. The CDR3 length is 14 residues. The trim removed 6 bases at V and 9 bases at J, leaving 5 bases unmatched. CDR1 and CDR2 (germline): MNHEY, SMNVEV (reference sequence). The CDR3 DNA follows: TGTGCCAGCAGCCCCGGGACTAGCGGGGTTGAGCAGTTCTTC. This encodes CASSPGTSGVEQFF.

This chain uses TRBV30 with TRBJ2-7, with a tentative D call TRBD2 (5 bases). CDR3 length: 12 residues. Germline V gene data show CDR1 as GTSNPN and CDR2 as SVGIG (reference sequence). V lost 2 bases, J lost 3 bases, and 8 bases lay in between. The CDR3 nucleotides are TGTGCCTGGAGTATCGGGGTCTACGAGCAGTACTTC. This gives the protein CAWSIGVYEQYF.

This clone was counted between two and nine times. The rearrangement uses TRBV29-1 and TRBJ2-7; D is possibly TRBD1 or TRBD2 (5 bases each). This CDR3 spans 11 amino acids. V was clipped by 3 bases and J by 9 bases, with 12 bases between them. Germline V gene data show CDR1 as SQVTM and CDR2 as ANQGSEA. This CDR3 is CSVDGTQGQYF. Here the CDR3 DNA reads TGCAGCGTTGATGGGACGCAAGGGCAGTACTTC.

The V and J genes are TRBV7-9 and TRBJ2-5; possible D gene TRBD2, 6 bases. V shed 5 bases and J shed 3 bases, with 13 bases lying between them. This CDR3 is built from 14 residues. Germline CDR1 and CDR2: SEHNR and FQNEAQ (reference sequence). This CDR3 is CASSHAGGKETQYF. As DNA, the CDR3 is TGTGCCAGCAGCCACGCCGGGGGAAAAGAGACCCAGTACTTC. Full variable domain (outside the CDR3, taken from reference TRBV7-9 and TRBJ2-5): DTGVSQNPRHKITKRGQNVTFRCDPISEHNRLYWYRQTLGQGPEFLTYFQNEAQLEKSRLLSDRFSAERPKGSFSTLEIQRTEQGDSAMYLCASSHAGGKETQYFGPGTRLLVL.

J is TRBJ2-1 and V is TRBV4-3; D ambiguous. This CDR3 contains 15 residues. Trimming took 0 bases from V and 6 from J, leaving 12 bases between them. Germline loops: CDR1 LGHNA, CDR2 YSLEER. CDR3 sequence: CASSQDHPDGNEQFF. The CDR3 coding sequence is TGCGCCAGCAGCCAAGATCATCCCGACGGCAATGAGCAGTTCTTC.

This sequence joins TRBV7-6 and TRBJ1-2, with D perhaps matching TRBD1 (5 bases). The V end lost 5 bases, the J end lost 7 bases, and 14 bases lay between the germline ends. From germline, CDR1 is SGHVS and CDR2 FNYEAQ. This CDR3 is built from 13 residues. The CDR3 DNA follows: TGTGCCAGCAGCCCCCGGGGGGGGAGTGGCTACACCTTC. This translates into CASSPRGGSGYTF.

J is TRBJ1-5 and V is TRBV7-8; D gene unclear. In germline, CDR1 is SGHVS, CDR2 FQNEAQ. V was trimmed by 4 bases and J by 1 base, leaving 20 bases between them. The CDR3 extends over 18 amino acids. The DNA of the CDR3 is TGTGCCAGCAGCTCGAACCCCATGGTACAGACGAGCAATCAGCCCCAGCATTTT. Translated, it gives CASSSNPMVQTSNQPQHF.

This clone came up a few times. The chain links TRBV9 to TRBJ1-1; D unresolved. CDR1 and CDR2 (germline): SGDLS, YYNGEE. Trimming removed 3 bases at V and 0 bases at J, with 12 bases between. The CDR3 length is 15 residues. CDR3 in amino acids: CASSGPTNMNTEAFF. In nucleotides, the CDR3 is TGTGCCAGCAGCGGACCGACAAATATGAACACTGAAGCTTTCTTT.

The V call is TRBV27, the J call TRBJ1-2; D may be TRBD1 (5 bases). The CDR3 is 13 residues long. Per germline, CDR1 MNHEY and CDR2 SMNVEV (reference sequence). The V and J ends lost 2 bases and 4 bases respectively, with 8 bases between them. Here the CDR3 DNA reads TGTGCCAGCAGTTTAGGCAGGGCCTATGGCTACACCTTC. It codes for CASSLGRAYGYTF.

The chain carries TRBV29-1 and TRBJ2-7; D is possibly TRBD1 or TRBD2 (5 bases each). V shed 5 bases and J shed 1 base, with 12 bases lying between them. This CDR3 spans 13 amino acids. Germline CDR1 and CDR2: SQVTM and ANQGSEA. CDR3 sequence reads: CSVLWGGSYEQYF. As DNA, the CDR3 is TGCAGCGTTTTATGGGGCGGGTCCTACGAGCAGTACTTC.

This clone was picked up a small number of times. V is TRBV4-1 and J is TRBJ2-7, with D possibly TRBD1 on 6 matching bases. Deletions cut 1 base from V and 0 bases from J, with 10 bases between. Germline V lookup: CDR1 MGHRA, CDR2 YSYEKL. The length of the CDR3 is 15 residues. This CDR3 is CASSQGTANSYEQYF. CDR3 coding DNA: TGCGCCAGCAGCCAAGGGACAGCGAACTCCTACGAGCAGTACTTC.

The V and J genes are TRBV27 and TRBJ2-5; the D gene is possibly TRBD2 (6 bases). CDR3 length equals 14 residues. Trimming pared 5 bases from V and 5 bases from J, leaving 15 bases between. The germline V gene has CDR1 MNHEY and CDR2 SMNVEV (reference sequence). For the CDR3, the DNA is TGTGCCAGCAGTCCTCTGGGGGGTCTGGAGACCCAGTACTTC. Protein: CASSPLGGLETQYF.

At least ten counts were recorded for this clone. V is TRBV5-1 and J is TRBJ1-3; D not resolved. The V gene lost 0 bases and the J gene lost 0 bases, with 13 bases spanning the gap. The CDR3 is made up of 17 amino acids. Germline-derived CDR1 and CDR2 are SGHRS and YFSETQ. CDR3 loop: CASSLGGRLSSGNTIYF. The CDR3 coding sequence is TGCGCCAGCAGCTTGGGCGGCAGACTCAGCTCTGGAAACACCATATATTTT.

The V call is TRBV19, the J call TRBJ1-2; the D is unclear. Germline values: CDR1 LNHDA, CDR2 SQIVND (reference sequence). The CDR3 covers 13 residues. V lost 6 bases and J 8 bases, leaving 16 bases between the germline ends. The CDR3: CASRQSSIMGYTF. In DNA, the CDR3 is TGTGCCAGTAGACAGAGTTCTATTATGGGCTACACCTTC.

This chain joins TRBV19 and TRBJ2-1; D gene uncertain. Looked up from germline, CDR1 is LNHDA and CDR2 is SQIVND (reference sequence). The germline V and J ends were trimmed by 3 bases and 6 bases, with 6 bases remaining between them. This CDR3 region has 12 residues. DNA for the CDR3: TGTGCCAGTAGTATTGGTGTCAATGAGCAGTTCTTC. This sequence encodes CASSIGVNEQFF.

V is TRBV11-1 and J is TRBJ1-1; maybe TRBD1 (6 bases). V was cut by 0 bases and J by 0 bases, with 8 bases left in between. Per the germline V gene, CDR1 is SGHAT and CDR2 is FQDESV (reference sequence). This CDR3 has 15 amino acids. The DNA for the CDR3 is TGTGCCAGCAGCTTAGCCCAGGGGTTGAACACTGAAGCTTTCTTT. This translates into CASSLAQGLNTEAFF. Combining the CDR3 with reference TRBV11-1 and TRBJ1-1 gives the whole variable domain EAEVAQSPRYKITEKSQAVAFWCDPISGHATLYWYRQILGQGPELLVQFQDESVVDDSQLPKDRFSAERLKGVDSTLKIQPAELGDSAMYLCASSLAQGLNTEAFFGQGTRLTVV.

This clone was seen more than once but under ten times. This rearrangement joins TRBV4-1 to TRBJ2-7, with unresolved D. The CDR3 length is 16 residues. CDR1 MGHRA and CDR2 YSYEKL come from the germline V gene. V lost 6 bases and J 3 bases, leaving 21 bases between the germline ends. The chain's CDR3 is CASSPGSGRAHYEQYF. Here the CDR3 DNA reads TGCGCCAGCAGTCCCGGGTCTGGTAGGGCTCACTACGAGCAGTACTTC.

This chain joins TRBV9 and TRBJ2-1, with TRBD2 identical over 7 bases. The CDR3 is made up of 16 amino acids. Germline V CDR1 and CDR2: SGDLS, YYNGEE. Losses at the gene ends were 0 bases for V and 0 bases for J; bases not matched to a gene: 3. Written as DNA, the CDR3 is TGTGCCAGCAGCGTAGCGGGAGGACCCTCCTACAATGAGCAGTTCTTC. Protein product: CASSVAGGPSYNEQFF.

This clone was observed a handful of times. V and J are TRBV29-1 and TRBJ2-7, with D perhaps matching TRBD1 or TRBD2 (6 bases each). V shed 4 bases and J shed 4 bases, with 14 bases lying between them. Germline-derived CDR1 and CDR2 are SQVTM and ANQGSEA. The CDR3 is 13 amino acids. The CDR3 loop reads CSVVGGNQYEQYF. The CDR3 region has the DNA TGCAGCGTTGTAGGGGGGAATCAATACGAGCAGTACTTC.